This is a list of T cell receptor beta chains from one sample in a study of cytomegalovirus exposure and HLA in healthy donors. Libraries were prepared by immunoSEQ multiplex PCR; TCRdb keeps only in-frame clonotypes and omits some of them. The table has 160,000 or so clones, around 69% seen once. The sample consisted of PBMCs. The receptors stem from a man between 60 and 70 years old in good health and CMV-seronegative. CDR3s include the opening cysteine and the closing phenylalanine or tryptophan. The D gene is left open where the match is weak. Clone size is not always given. Where it is, it says once, few, many or a class for expanded clones.

J gene	CDR3 length	V gene	clone size	D gene	CDR3 protein	CDR3 DNA
TRBJ2-5	14	TRBV7-2	-	TRBD1	CASSRDRGAETQYF	TGTGCCAGCAGCAGGGACAGGGGGGCAGAGACCCAGTACTTC
TRBJ1-5	17	TRBV4-1	-	-	CASSQDHGANSNQPQHF	TGCGCCAGCAGCCAAGATCATGGGGCTAATAGCAATCAGCCCCAGCATTTT
TRBJ1-5	14	TRBV18	-	-	CASSPQRSNQPQHF	TGTGCCAGCTCACCACAGCGTAGCAATCAGCCCCAGCATTTT
TRBJ2-5	14	TRBV29-1	-	TRBD1	CSVERDSFPETQYF	TGCAGCGTTGAAAGGGACAGTTTCCCAGAGACCCAGTACTTC
TRBJ1-2	14	TRBV5-1	-	TRBD1	CASRMVPGGYGYTF	TGCGCCAGCAGAATGGTACCAGGGGGCTATGGCTACACCTTC
TRBJ1-6	15	TRBV6-5	-	-	CASSGGRESNSPLHF	TGTGCCAGCAGTGGGGGCAGGGAATCAAATTCACCCCTCCACTTT
TRBJ1-4	14	TRBV5-4	-	-	CASSLATGGEKLFF	TGTGCCAGCAGCTTGGCGACAGGAGGTGAAAAACTGTTTTTT
TRBJ2-2	14	TRBV5-8	-	-	CAIRSGTNTGELFF	TGTGCCATCAGAAGCGGTACGAACACCGGGGAGCTGTTTTTT
TRBJ2-7	13	TRBV7-9	-	-	CASSLRGIGEQYF	TGTGCCAGCAGCTTGCGAGGGATCGGCGAGCAGTACTTC
TRBJ2-1	13	TRBV9	few	-	CASSGQVYNEQFF	TGTGCCAGCAGCGGACAGGTTTACAATGAGCAGTTCTTC
TRBJ2-3	16	TRBV29-1	-	-	CSVVKVQGYLPDTQYF	TGCAGCGTTGTTAAGGTCCAGGGCTATCTTCCGGATACGCAGTATTTT
TRBJ2-1	12	TRBV6-6	-	-	CASRPGRNEQFF	TGTGCCAGCAGGCCGGGGAGGAATGAGCAGTTCTTC
TRBJ2-5	14	TRBV15	-	-	CATSRDPRRETQYF	TGTGCCACCAGCAGAGATCCGCGGCGAGAGACCCAGTACTTC
TRBJ1-6	15	TRBV18	-	-	CASSPKSGTDSPLHF	TGTGCCAGCTCACCAAAGTCGGGTACGGATTCACCCCTCCACTTT
TRBJ1-5	15	TRBV19	few	-	CASTWGGDSNQPQHF	TGTGCCAGTACCTGGGGGGGAGATAGCAATCAGCCCCAGCATTTT